The source of this T cell receptor (beta chain) is a study of identical twins. A single record per CDR3 protein comes from TCRdb applying MiXCR to the 5' RACE reads. The table has 420,000 or so distinct CDR3 sequences, roughly 20% seen once; the top ten hold roughly an eighth. Trimming removed 7 bases from V and 7 bases from J, with 17 bases in between. CDR3 size: 14 residues. Per germline, CDR1 MNHNS and CDR2 SASEGT. This clonotype appeared many times. The rearrangement uses TRBV6-1 and TRBJ2-1; D is ambiguous. Sequencing was carried out using naive T cells sorted from blood. This clonotype originated in a man aged 45 to 65 in good health. The CDR3 DNA sequence: TGTGCCAGCATCGGTGTAGCAGCAGAGAATGAGCAGTTCTTC. This gives the protein CASIGVAAENEQFF.